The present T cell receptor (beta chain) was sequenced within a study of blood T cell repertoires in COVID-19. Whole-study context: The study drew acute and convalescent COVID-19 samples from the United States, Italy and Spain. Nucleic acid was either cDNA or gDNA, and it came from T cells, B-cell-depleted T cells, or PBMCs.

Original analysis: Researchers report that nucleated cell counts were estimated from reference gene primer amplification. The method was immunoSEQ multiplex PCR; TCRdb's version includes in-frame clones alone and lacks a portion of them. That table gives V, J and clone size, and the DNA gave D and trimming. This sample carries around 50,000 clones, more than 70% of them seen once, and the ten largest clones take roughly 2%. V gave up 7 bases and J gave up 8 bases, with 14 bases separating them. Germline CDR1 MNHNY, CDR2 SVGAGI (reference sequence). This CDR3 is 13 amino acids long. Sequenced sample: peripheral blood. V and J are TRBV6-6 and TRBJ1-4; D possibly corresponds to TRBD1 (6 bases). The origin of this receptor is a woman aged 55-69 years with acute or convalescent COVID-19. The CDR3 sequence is CASIGGPGEKLFF. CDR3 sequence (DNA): TGTGCCAGCATCGGGGGGCCGGGGGAAAAACTGTTTTTT.